Listed below are T cell receptor beta chains from one sample, sequenced in a study of cytomegalovirus exposure and HLA in healthy donors. TCRdb keeps only in-frame clones here, not all; method: immunoSEQ multiplex PCR. Of approximately 290,000 clones listed, over 70% are singletons. The material sequenced was PBMCs. These receptors were collected from a girl aged 2-15 years in good health and CMV-seronegative. Both conserved end residues are part of each CDR3. D genes are given only for firm matches. Clone size is stated in some rows and not others, as once, few, many or a class when expanded.

j_call: TRBJ1-3; clone_size: -; v_call: TRBV6-1; d_call: TRBD1; cdr3_aa: CASSPGQFSGNTIYF; cdr3_nt: TGTGCCAGCAGTCCGGGACAGTTCTCTGGAAACACCATATATTTT
j_call: TRBJ2-1; clone_size: -; v_call: TRBV7-9; d_call: TRBD1; cdr3_aa: CASSRDSYNEQFF; cdr3_nt: TGTGCCAGCAGCCGGGACAGTTACAATGAGCAGTTCTTC
j_call: TRBJ1-3; clone_size: -; v_call: TRBV7-9; d_call: -; cdr3_aa: CASSTSGYSGNTIYF; cdr3_nt: TGTGCCAGCAGCACCAGTGGTTACTCTGGAAACACCATATATTTT
j_call: TRBJ2-7; clone_size: once; v_call: TRBV28; d_call: -; cdr3_aa: CASSPTQGFDYEQYF; cdr3_nt: TGTGCCAGCAGTCCGACACAGGGTTTCGACTACGAGCAGTACTTC
j_call: TRBJ1-2; clone_size: once; v_call: TRBV6-1; d_call: TRBD1; cdr3_aa: CASSEAFDRDYGYTF; cdr3_nt: TGTGCCAGCAGTGAAGCTTTTGACAGGGACTATGGCTACACCTTC
j_call: TRBJ2-3; clone_size: -; v_call: TRBV5-4; d_call: -; cdr3_aa: CASSLGVSGNTDTQYF; cdr3_nt: TGTGCCAGCAGCCTGGGGGTTAGCGGAAACACAGATACGCAGTATTTT
j_call: TRBJ2-3; clone_size: once; v_call: TRBV10-2; d_call: -; cdr3_aa: CASSDFLLAWAYTSTDTQYF; cdr3_nt: TGCGCCAGCAGTGATTTTCTACTAGCCTGGGCCTACACTAGCACAGATACGCAGTATTTT
j_call: TRBJ2-3; clone_size: -; v_call: TRBV6-1; d_call: TRBD2; cdr3_aa: CASRHAGGITDTQYF; cdr3_nt: TGTGCCAGCAGGCACGCGGGGGGAATCACAGATACGCAGTATTTT
j_call: TRBJ2-7; clone_size: once; v_call: TRBV7-3; d_call: TRBD2; cdr3_aa: CASSLAGGPSGEQYF; cdr3_nt: TGTGCCAGCAGCTTAGCGGGAGGGCCGTCCGGCGAGCAGTACTTC
j_call: TRBJ2-7; clone_size: -; v_call: TRBV6-5; d_call: TRBD2; cdr3_aa: CASLASGSGRGEQYF; cdr3_nt: TGTGCCAGCTTGGCGAGCGGGAGTGGGAGAGGCGAGCAGTACTTC
j_call: TRBJ1-2; clone_size: -; v_call: TRBV28; d_call: TRBD1; cdr3_aa: CASTEGTGRIGYTF; cdr3_nt: TGTGCCAGCACAGAGGGGACAGGGAGAATTGGCTACACCTTC
j_call: TRBJ2-1; clone_size: -; v_call: TRBV30; d_call: TRBD2; cdr3_aa: CAWSVLGGSYNEQFF; cdr3_nt: TGTGCCTGGAGTGTACTGGGCGGGAGTTACAATGAGCAGTTCTTC
j_call: TRBJ1-2; clone_size: -; v_call: TRBV5-8; d_call: TRBD1; cdr3_aa: CASSLSGRGRYGYTF; cdr3_nt: TGTGCCAGCAGCTTGTCTGGCAGGGGGCGATATGGCTACACCTTC
j_call: TRBJ2-2; clone_size: few; v_call: TRBV6-4; d_call: -; cdr3_aa: CASREINTGELFF; cdr3_nt: TGTGCCAGCCGGGAGATTAACACCGGGGAGCTGTTTTTT
j_call: TRBJ2-5; clone_size: -; v_call: TRBV5-8; d_call: -; cdr3_aa: CASSLRTGREETQYF; cdr3_nt: TGTGCCAGCAGCTTGCGAACAGGGAGGGAGGAGACCCAGTACTTC
j_call: TRBJ2-1; clone_size: -; v_call: TRBV5-1; d_call: -; cdr3_aa: CASSLVGGGAYYNEQFF; cdr3_nt: TGCGCCAGCAGCTTGGTTGGAGGGGGCGCTTATTACAATGAGCAGTTCTTC
j_call: TRBJ1-1; clone_size: few; v_call: TRBV7-9; d_call: TRBD1; cdr3_aa: CASSKDRRDAEAFF; cdr3_nt: TGTGCCAGCAGCAAGGACAGGAGGGACGCTGAAGCTTTCTTT
j_call: TRBJ1-2; clone_size: -; v_call: TRBV28; d_call: -; cdr3_aa: CASSLKGFGYTF; cdr3_nt: TGTGCCAGCAGTTTAAAGGGGTTCGGCTACACCTTC
j_call: TRBJ2-6; clone_size: -; v_call: TRBV5-6; d_call: -; cdr3_aa: CASSSGGTNASGANVLTF; cdr3_nt: TGTGCCAGCAGCTCAGGAGGGACCAACGCCTCTGGGGCCAACGTCCTGACTTTC
j_call: TRBJ2-1; clone_size: -; v_call: TRBV4-1; d_call: TRBD2; cdr3_aa: CASSQLAGGPDNEQFF; cdr3_nt: TGCGCCAGCAGCCAGCTAGCGGGGGGGCCGGACAATGAGCAGTTCTTC
j_call: TRBJ2-2; clone_size: few; v_call: TRBV6-9; d_call: TRBD2; cdr3_aa: CAGAISGGAENTGELFF; cdr3_nt: TGTGCTGGAGCGATTAGCGGGGGGGCCGAAAACACCGGGGAGCTGTTTTTT
j_call: TRBJ1-2; clone_size: -; v_call: TRBV27; d_call: -; cdr3_aa: CASSYSTGVPYGYTF; cdr3_nt: TGTGCCAGCAGTTACTCCACAGGAGTCCCCTATGGCTACACCTTC
j_call: TRBJ1-5; clone_size: -; v_call: TRBV7-9; d_call: -; cdr3_aa: CASSREYGGNQPQHF; cdr3_nt: TGTGCCAGCAGCCGAGAGTACGGGGGCAATCAGCCCCAGCATTTT
j_call: TRBJ1-2; clone_size: -; v_call: TRBV10-3; d_call: TRBD1; cdr3_aa: CAISFFRDSNYGYTF; cdr3_nt: TGTGCCATCAGTTTTTTTAGGGACAGTAACTATGGCTACACCTTC
j_call: TRBJ1-5; clone_size: -; v_call: TRBV5-6; d_call: -; cdr3_aa: CASSLRAGAVNQPQHF; cdr3_nt: TGTGCCAGCAGCTTGCGGGCAGGGGCCGTGAATCAGCCCCAGCATTTT
j_call: TRBJ1-1; clone_size: -; v_call: TRBV18; d_call: -; cdr3_aa: CASSPLRTQGYVNTEAFF; cdr3_nt: TGTGCCAGCTCACCACTTAGGACTCAGGGGTACGTGAACACTGAAGCTTTCTTT
j_call: TRBJ1-1; clone_size: -; v_call: TRBV28; d_call: -; cdr3_aa: CASSTGSGTEAFF; cdr3_nt: TGTGCCAGCAGTACAGGGAGTGGCACTGAAGCTTTCTTT
j_call: TRBJ1-4; clone_size: -; v_call: TRBV5-8; d_call: -; cdr3_aa: CASSFRWGPNEKLFF; cdr3_nt: TGTGCCAGCAGCTTCCGTTGGGGGCCGAATGAAAAACTGTTTTTT
j_call: TRBJ1-2; clone_size: -; v_call: TRBV7-3; d_call: TRBD1; cdr3_aa: CASSLMGQGVSF; cdr3_nt: TGTGCCAGCAGCTTAATGGGACAGGGGGTCTCCTTC
j_call: TRBJ1-1; clone_size: -; v_call: TRBV10-1; d_call: -; cdr3_aa: CASSEVVGREAFF; cdr3_nt: TGCGCCAGCAGTGAAGTAGTGGGCAGAGAAGCTTTCTTT
j_call: TRBJ1-2; clone_size: -; v_call: TRBV7-9; d_call: TRBD1; cdr3_aa: CASSPRGNNYGYTF; cdr3_nt: TGTGCCAGCAGCCCCAGGGGGAATAACTATGGCTACACCTTC
j_call: TRBJ1-3; clone_size: -; v_call: TRBV18; d_call: TRBD1; cdr3_aa: CASSPPDRAGNTIYF; cdr3_nt: TGTGCCAGCTCACCCCCCGACAGGGCTGGAAACACCATATATTTT
j_call: TRBJ2-3; clone_size: -; v_call: TRBV7-2; d_call: -; cdr3_aa: CASSREGSVRTDTQYF; cdr3_nt: TGTGCCAGCAGCCGAGAAGGTAGCGTGCGGACAGATACGCAGTATTTT
j_call: TRBJ1-2; clone_size: -; v_call: TRBV28; d_call: -; cdr3_aa: CASSFGGKRSYTF; cdr3_nt: TGTGCCAGCAGTTTCGGAGGGAAACGGTCCTACACCTTC
j_call: TRBJ2-7; clone_size: -; v_call: TRBV7-9; d_call: -; cdr3_aa: CASSPTESSYEQYF; cdr3_nt: TGTGCCAGCAGCCCGACAGAAAGCTCCTACGAGCAGTACTTC
j_call: TRBJ2-1; clone_size: -; v_call: TRBV4-1; d_call: TRBD2; cdr3_aa: CASSQEAGGWGGGTYNEQFF; cdr3_nt: TGCGCCAGCAGCCAAGAGGCCGGGGGGTGGGGCGGGGGAACCTACAATGAGCAGTTCTTC
j_call: TRBJ2-3; clone_size: -; v_call: TRBV30; d_call: -; cdr3_aa: CAWRVGGGTDTQYF; cdr3_nt: TGTGCCTGGAGAGTTGGAGGGGGCACAGATACGCAGTATTTT
j_call: TRBJ2-1; clone_size: -; v_call: TRBV28; d_call: TRBD2; cdr3_aa: CASSHLLAGGGDEQFF; cdr3_nt: TGTGCCAGCAGCCATCTCTTAGCGGGGGGGGGCGATGAGCAGTTCTTC
j_call: TRBJ1-4; clone_size: -; v_call: TRBV2; d_call: -; cdr3_aa: CASRGGSATNEKLFF; cdr3_nt: TGTGCCAGCAGGGGAGGGTCGGCAACTAATGAAAAACTGTTTTTT
j_call: TRBJ2-7; clone_size: -; v_call: TRBV4-1; d_call: -; cdr3_aa: CASSHLTRGTSRIEQYF; cdr3_nt: TGCGCCAGCAGCCATCTGACCCGGGGTACAAGTAGGATCGAGCAGTACTTC
j_call: TRBJ1-2; clone_size: -; v_call: TRBV28; d_call: -; cdr3_aa: CASSTSGQFDYGYTF; cdr3_nt: TGTGCCAGCAGCACTTCGGGACAATTCGACTATGGCTACACCTTC
j_call: TRBJ2-1; clone_size: once; v_call: TRBV28; d_call: TRBD1; cdr3_aa: CASSLTWDRRFNEQFF; cdr3_nt: TGTGCCAGCAGTTTAACCTGGGACAGGCGATTCAATGAGCAGTTCTTC
j_call: TRBJ1-5; clone_size: -; v_call: TRBV28; d_call: TRBD1; cdr3_aa: CASSSLRQGWNQPQHF; cdr3_nt: TGTGCCAGCAGTTCCCTTCGACAGGGTTGGAATCAGCCCCAGCATTTT